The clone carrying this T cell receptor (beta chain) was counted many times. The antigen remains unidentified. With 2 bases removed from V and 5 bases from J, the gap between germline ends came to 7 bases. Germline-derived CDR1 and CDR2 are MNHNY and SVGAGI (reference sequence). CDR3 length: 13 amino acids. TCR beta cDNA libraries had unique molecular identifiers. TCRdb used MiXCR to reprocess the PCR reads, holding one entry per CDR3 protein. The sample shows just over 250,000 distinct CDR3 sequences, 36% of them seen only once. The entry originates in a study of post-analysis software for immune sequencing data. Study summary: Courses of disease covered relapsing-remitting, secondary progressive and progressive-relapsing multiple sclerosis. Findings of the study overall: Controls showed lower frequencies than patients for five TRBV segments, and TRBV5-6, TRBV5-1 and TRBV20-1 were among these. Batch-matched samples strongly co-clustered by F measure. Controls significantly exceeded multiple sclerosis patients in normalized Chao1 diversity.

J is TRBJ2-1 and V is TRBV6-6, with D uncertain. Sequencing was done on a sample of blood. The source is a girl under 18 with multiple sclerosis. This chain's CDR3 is CASSYNPNNEQFF. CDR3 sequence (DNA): TGTGCCAGCAGTTACAATCCCAACAATGAGCAGTTCTTC.